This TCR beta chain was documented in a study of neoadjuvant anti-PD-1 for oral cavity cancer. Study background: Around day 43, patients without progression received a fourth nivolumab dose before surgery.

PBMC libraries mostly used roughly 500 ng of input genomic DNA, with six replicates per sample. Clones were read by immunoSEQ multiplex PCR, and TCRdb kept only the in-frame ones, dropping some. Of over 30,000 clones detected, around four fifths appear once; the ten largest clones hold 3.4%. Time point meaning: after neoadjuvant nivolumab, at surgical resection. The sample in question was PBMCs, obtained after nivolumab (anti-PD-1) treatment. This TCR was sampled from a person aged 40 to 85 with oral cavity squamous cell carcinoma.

The CDR3 region has the DNA TGTGCCAGCAGCTTAGACGGCCTCTACAATGAGCAGTTCTTC. This sequence encodes CASSLDGLYNEQFF. This chain links TRBV7-9 with TRBJ2-1; D is unresolved. The germline V gene encodes CDR1 SEHNR and CDR2 FQNEAQ (reference sequence). CDR3 length: 14 residues. Trimming pared 1 base from V and 3 bases from J, leaving 7 bases between.